The TCR beta chain described here comes from a study of T cell repertoires in cytomegalovirus infection. Study-level information: CMV infection together with matching HLA type was indicated by public TCR beta signatures. Overall study results and limits: Frequencies of public TCR beta families were cumulated, and this identified carriers of CMV plus the relevant HLA. What dominated the ex vivo response were HLA-C-restricted CMV-specific TCR beta clonotypes.

The sample holds a few counts of this clonotype. What it binds is unknown. Germline V gene lookup returns CDR1 SGHVS and CDR2 FNYEAQ. V lost 1 base and J lost 3; bases outside the gene matches: 11. There are 17 residues in the CDR3. TCRdb re-derived calls from the reads in MiXCR, one entry per CDR3 protein. This sample has hundreds of thousands of distinct CDR3 sequences; about a third occur once, and the top ten carry 11% to 15%. The sample consisted of cultured CD8+ T cells from PBMCs, taken from culture after CMV antigen stimulation. This clonotype was sampled from a human donor in good health (CMV status not recorded). Some clones in this sample may be carry-over from other donors' samples. V is TRBV7-6 and J is TRBJ1-1; 7 nucleotides line up with TRBD1. CDR3 in DNA: TGTGCCAGCAGCTTAGGGGTCTCTGGGACAGCGGACACTGAAGCTTTCTTT. It specifies CASSLGVSGTADTEAFF.